The clone carrying this T cell receptor beta chain was detected only a few times. This sample is drawn from a study of T cells after yellow fever vaccination. CDR3 length equals 16 residues. CDR1 SEHNR and CDR2 FQNEAQ come from the germline V gene (reference sequence). The V end was cut by 4 bases, the J end by 5 bases, with 20 bases between. TCRdb re-called the 5' RACE reads through MiXCR, storing one row per CDR3 protein. This sample yields 300,000 or so distinct CDR3 sequences, of which less than 9.5% are seen a single time; around 17% belongs to the top ten. This receptor was obtained from a man younger than 35 who received the YFV17D yellow fever vaccine. The chain joins TRBV7-9 to TRBJ2-5; D is possibly TRBD1 or TRBD2 (5 bases each). Sequenced here: PBMCs, sampled around 45 days after the first yellow fever vaccination. Here the CDR3 reads CASSSTPRGVRETQYF. In DNA form, the CDR3 reads TGTGCCAGCAGCTCAACCCCTCGAGGGGTCCGGGAGACCCAGTACTTC.